Each of the 7 T cell receptor beta chains below was sequenced from the same sample in a study of OX40 agonist ivuxolimab in advanced cancers. The library relied on the immunoSEQ multiplex PCR assay. The table was pulled from immuneACCESS by TCRdb, which kept in-frame rearrangements only. Such tables lose some clones; where checked, under half of the loss comes from unresolved V genes, and the rest has no known cause. A total of 60,000 to 75,000 clones appear in this sample, approximately 80% of them only once. More than 1.4% of the sample goes to the ten largest clones. Sequencing was performed on CD4+ or CD8+ T cells sorted from blood, taken in a trial of the OX40 agonist ivuxolimab. These receptors all come from an adult with an advanced solid tumor such as melanoma, head and neck, liver or kidney cancer.

This clone was seen more than once but under ten times. V and J are TRBV29-1 and TRBJ2-5, with no clear D. V lost 4 bases, J lost 14 bases, and 8 bases lay in between. The CDR3 sequence is 8 residues long. Germline V gene sequence: CDR1 SQVTM, CDR2 ANQGSEA. CDR3 nucleotides: TGCAGCGTTGGACTGGATTACTTC. This codes for CSVGLDYF.

CDR3: CASSVRGLRNQPQHF. CDR3 DNA sequence: TGTGCCAGCAGCGTCAGGGGGCTGCGCAATCAGCCCCAGCATTTT. This chain uses TRBV27 with TRBJ1-5; TRBD1 matches 8 bases. This CDR3 spans 15 amino acids. From germline, CDR1 is MNHEY and CDR2 SMNVEV (reference sequence). V was clipped by 6 bases and J by 2 bases; unmatched bases: 6.

This clone was recorded once. At the DNA level, this CDR3 is encoded by other sequences in the same sample as well. The V gene is TRBV5-6, the J gene TRBJ1-5, with 12 positions matching TRBD1. The germline V gene encodes CDR1 SGHDT and CDR2 YYEEEE. V lost 2 bases, J lost 5 bases, and 5 bases stayed unmatched. This CDR3 has 16 amino acids. The CDR3 is CASSFGGTGGYQPQHF. CDR3 nucleotides: TGTGCCAGCAGCTTTGGGGGGACAGGGGGCTATCAGCCCCAGCATTTT.

V and J are TRBV11-3 and TRBJ2-3; TRBD2 matches at 11 bases. V was clipped by 1 base and J by 2 bases; unmatched bases: 5. This CDR3 has 17 amino acids. Germline V gives CDR1 SGHNT, CDR2 YENEEA. The CDR3 DNA sequence: TGTGCCAGCAGCTTAGGACTAGCGGGGAGTACCACAGATACGCAGTATTTT. Amino acids: CASSLGLAGSTTDTQYF. Full variable domain (outside the CDR3, taken from reference TRBV11-3 and TRBJ2-3): EAGVVQSPRYKIIEKKQPVAFWCNPISGHNTLYWYLQNLGQGPELLIRYENEEAVDDSQLPKDRFSAERLKGVDSTLKIQPAELGDSAVYLCASSLGLAGSTTDTQYFGPGTRLTVL.

This clone was seen a few times. The CDR3, as DNA: TGTGCCTGGAGTGCCACTGCGGGTGGAAACACCATATATTTT. Its translation is CAWSATAGGNTIYF. The chain has TRBV30 and TRBJ1-3, with unresolved D. The CDR3 is made up of 14 amino acids. Germline-derived CDR1 and CDR2 are GTSNPN and SVGIG (reference sequence). The V gene lost 1 base and the J gene lost 3 bases, with 10 bases spanning the gap.

The count of this clone is one. V gene TRBV14 combines with J gene TRBJ2-7, with 9 bases that match TRBD1. With 1 base clipped from V and 2 bases from J, the junction kept 12 bases outside the gene matches. There are 18 residues in the CDR3. Germline loops: CDR1 SGHDN, CDR2 FVKESK. This CDR3 is CASSQGTGGKSRAYEQYF. In DNA form, the CDR3 reads TGTGCCAGCAGCCAAGGTACAGGGGGCAAGAGTCGGGCCTACGAGCAGTACTTC.

The J gene is TRBJ1-1, the V gene TRBV5-4, with D perhaps matching TRBD1 (5 bases). CDR1 SGHNT and CDR2 YYREEE come from the germline V gene (reference sequence). V lost 4 bases and J lost 1, with 17 bases in between. CDR3 length: 16 amino acids. The CDR3: CASSRGGSSENTEAFF. The CDR3 region has the DNA TGTGCCAGCAGCCGGGGGGGTTCCTCAGAGAACACTGAAGCTTTCTTT.